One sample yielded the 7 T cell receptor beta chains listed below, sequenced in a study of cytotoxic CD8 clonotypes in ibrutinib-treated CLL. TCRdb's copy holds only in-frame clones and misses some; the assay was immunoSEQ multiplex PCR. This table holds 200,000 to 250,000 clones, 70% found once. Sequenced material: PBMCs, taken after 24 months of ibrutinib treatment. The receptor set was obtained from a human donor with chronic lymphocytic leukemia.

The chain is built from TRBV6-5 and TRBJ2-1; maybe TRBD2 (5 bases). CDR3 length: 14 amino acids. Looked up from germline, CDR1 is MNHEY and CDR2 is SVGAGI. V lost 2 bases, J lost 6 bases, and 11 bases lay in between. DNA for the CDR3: TGTGCCAGCAGTTACAGGCTAGCTCCCAATGAGCAGTTCTTC. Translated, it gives CASSYRLAPNEQFF.

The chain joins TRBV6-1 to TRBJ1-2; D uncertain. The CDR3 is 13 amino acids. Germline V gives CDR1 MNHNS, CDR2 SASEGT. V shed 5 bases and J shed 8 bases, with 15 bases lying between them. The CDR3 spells CASSPALGPGYTF. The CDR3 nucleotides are TGTGCCAGCAGTCCAGCCCTTGGACCCGGCTACACCTTC.

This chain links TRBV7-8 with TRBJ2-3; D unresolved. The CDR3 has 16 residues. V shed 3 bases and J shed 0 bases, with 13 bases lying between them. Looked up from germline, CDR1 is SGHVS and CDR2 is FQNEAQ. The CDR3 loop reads CASSFPGDRSTDTQYF. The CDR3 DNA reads TGTGCCAGCAGCTTTCCCGGAGACCGAAGCACAGATACGCAGTATTTT.

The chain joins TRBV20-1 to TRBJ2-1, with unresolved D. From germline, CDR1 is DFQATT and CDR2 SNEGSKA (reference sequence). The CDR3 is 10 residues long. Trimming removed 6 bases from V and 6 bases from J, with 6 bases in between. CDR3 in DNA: TGCAGTGCCGTAGGCAATGAGCAGTTCTTC. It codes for CSAVGNEQFF.

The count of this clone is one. The CDR3 DNA is TGTGCCAGCAGTGGGGGGGGTGGTGCAAATGAAAAACTGTTTTTT. As protein: CASSGGGGANEKLFF. The chain links TRBV28 to TRBJ1-4, with D perhaps TRBD1 (5 bases). This CDR3 contains 15 residues. V gave up 5 bases and J gave up 5 bases, with 15 bases separating them. Germline-derived CDR1 and CDR2 are MDHEN and SYDVKM.

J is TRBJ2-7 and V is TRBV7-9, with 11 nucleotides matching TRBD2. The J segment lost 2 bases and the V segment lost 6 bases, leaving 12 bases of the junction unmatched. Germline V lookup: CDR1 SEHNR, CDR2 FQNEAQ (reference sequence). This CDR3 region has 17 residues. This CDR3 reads CASSSPPGTSGAYEQYF. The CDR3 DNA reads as TGTGCCAGCAGTTCCCCGCCCGGGACTAGCGGAGCCTACGAGCAGTACTTC.

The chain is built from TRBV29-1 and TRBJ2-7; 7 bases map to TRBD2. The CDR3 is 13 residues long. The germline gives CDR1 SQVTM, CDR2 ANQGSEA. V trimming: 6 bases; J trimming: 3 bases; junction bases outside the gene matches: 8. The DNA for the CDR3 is TGCAGCGTCCGCGGGGGAGTTAACTACGAGCAGTACTTC. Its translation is CSVRGGVNYEQYF.